Below, one TCR beta chain is given with its context. This entry comes from a study of CD8+ T cells in alopecia areata. Sorting of CD4+ and CD8+ T cells was performed on PBMCs. Once RNA had been extracted, it was reverse transcribed into cDNA to act as the sequencing template. Produced via immunoSEQ multiplex PCR; TCRdb's table is partial and in-frame only. The profile shows over 150,000 clones, roughly three fifths of them singletons. The CDR3 spans 14 residues. Germline CDR1 is MNHEY and CDR2 is SMNVEV (reference sequence). The V and J ends lost 5 bases and 7 bases respectively, with 14 bases between them.

This chain links TRBV27 with TRBJ2-2; D possibly corresponds to TRBD2 (6 bases). The clonotype originates from a human donor in good health. Sequencing was performed on CD8+ T cells sorted from blood. CDR3 DNA: TGTGCCAGCAGTCTCCCCCCCGGGAGCGGGGAGCTGTTTTTT. Residues: CASSLPPGSGELFF.